A single sample is the source of the 28 T cell receptor beta chains below, sequenced in a study of STAT5B mutations in CD4+ large granular lymphocyte leukemia. Data came from immunoSEQ multiplex PCR; TCRdb stores just in-frame clones and leaves some out. The sample records fewer than 45,000 clones, approximately 80% being singletons. Sequences were obtained from CD4+ T cells from blood buffy coats. These TCRs come from a human donor in good health.

The rearrangement uses TRBV30 and TRBJ1-2; D unresolved. Trimming cost V 2 bases and J 1 base, with 5 bases left between them. Germline V gene sequence: CDR1 GTSNPN, CDR2 SVGIG (reference sequence). CDR3 length: 12 amino acids. The CDR3 here is CAWSYVNYGYTF. CDR3 bases: TGTGCCTGGAGTTACGTTAACTATGGCTACACCTTC.

This clone has a handful of counts. The rearrangement links TRBV21-1 to TRBJ1-4. TRBV21-1 is annotated as a pseudogene. The CDR3 runs to 17 residues. In DNA form, the CDR3 reads TGTGCCAGCACCTCCGGGACGGGCCCGATCGATAATGAAAAACTGTTTTTT. Protein: CASTSGTGPIDNEKLFF.

This sequence joins TRBV2 and TRBJ2-2; D assignment may be TRBD1 or TRBD2 (5 bases each). The germline gives CDR1 SNHLY, CDR2 FYNNEI. This CDR3 comprises 14 residues. The V end lost 6 bases, the J end lost 2 bases, and 10 bases lay between the germline ends. This CDR3 reads CASRERGNTGELFF. DNA of the CDR3: TGTGCCAGCAGGGAGAGGGGAAACACCGGGGAGCTGTTTTTT. Together with reference TRBV2 and TRBJ2-2, the CDR3 gives the full variable domain: EPEVTQTPSHQVTQMGQEVILRCVPISNHLYFYWYRQILGQKVEFLVSFYNNEISEKSEIFDDQFSVERPDGSNFTLKIRSTKLEDSAMYFCASRERGNTGELFFGEGSRLTVL.

The DNA for the CDR3 is TGCAGTGCTTGGAAGGGGAGGGCTTTCTTT. It translates to CSAWKGRAFF. V and J are TRBV20-1 and TRBJ1-1; D may be TRBD1 (5 bases). This CDR3 contains 10 residues. CDR1 and CDR2 from the germline V gene are DFQATT and SNEGSKA (reference sequence). Trimming took 5 bases from V and 11 from J, leaving 12 bases between them.

The V and J genes are TRBV30 and TRBJ1-2; 9 bases map to TRBD1. V shed 1 base, J shed 7 bases, and the junction held 10 bases outside the gene matches. This CDR3 region has 15 residues. Germline CDR1 GTSNPN, CDR2 SVGIG (reference sequence). CDR3 nucleotides: TGTGCCTGGAGTGCTTTGGGACAGGGAGAAGGTGGCTACACCTTC. This translates into CAWSALGQGEGGYTF.

The rearrangement joins TRBV7-9 to TRBJ1-3; 7 bases agree with TRBD1. Looked up from germline, CDR1 is SEHNR and CDR2 is FQNEAQ (reference sequence). Losses at the gene ends were 5 bases for V and 8 bases for J; bases not matched to a gene: 15. This CDR3 comprises 16 residues. In DNA form, the CDR3 reads TGTGCCAGCAGCGGGAAAAGGACAGGTGGTTGGGACACCATATATTTT. Residues: CASSGKRTGGWDTIYF.

This clone has a handful of counts. The chain carries TRBV18 and TRBJ1-5; D ambiguous. V was cut by 5 bases and J by 0 bases, with 11 bases left in between. Germline V gene data show CDR1 as KGHSH and CDR2 as LQKENI. CDR3 length equals 15 residues. The CDR3 region is CASSSEGNSNQPQHF. CDR3 nucleotide sequence: TGTGCCAGCTCATCCGAGGGTAATAGCAATCAGCCCCAGCATTTT.

This clone has only a few counts. The chain couples TRBV4-1 to TRBJ1-6, with 9 bases fitting TRBD1. V lost 4 bases, J lost 8 bases, and 3 bases stayed unmatched. The CDR3 is made up of 14 amino acids. Per the germline V gene, CDR1 is MGHRA and CDR2 is YSYEKL. The CDR3 DNA reads TGCGCCAGCAGCCTTCGACAGGGGGATTCACCCCTCCACTTT. Encoded protein: CASSLRQGDSPLHF.

The chain has TRBV7-8 and TRBJ2-1, with D hard to call. CDR3 length: 14 amino acids. The germline V and J ends were trimmed by 3 bases and 6 bases, with 12 bases remaining between them. CDR1 is SGHVS, CDR2 FQNEAQ, per germline. Written as DNA, the CDR3 is TGTGCCAGCAGCTTGGTGGCTAGTCCCAATGAGCAGTTCTTC. It encodes CASSLVASPNEQFF.

This clone was observed a few times. The chain couples TRBV19 to TRBJ2-2, with TRBD2 identical over 14 bases. Trimming took 5 bases from V and 0 from J; bases not matched to a gene: 5. Germline V lookup: CDR1 LNHDA, CDR2 SQIVND (reference sequence). This CDR3 spans 18 amino acids. CDR3 DNA sequence: TGTGCCAGTAGTCCCGGACTAGCGGGAGGAACGAACACCGGGGAGCTGTTTTTT. It yields the protein CASSPGLAGGTNTGELFF.

The rearrangement links TRBV7-9 to TRBJ2-7; 7 positions match TRBD2. J was trimmed by 4 bases and V by 5 bases; bases with no gene match: 8. Germline V CDR1 and CDR2: SEHNR, FQNEAQ (reference sequence). The CDR3 totals 14 residues. Here the CDR3 reads CASSSTGTTYEQYF. CDR3 coding DNA: TGTGCCAGCAGCAGTACCGGGACTACGTACGAGCAGTACTTC.

This clone has a handful of counts. The chain recombines TRBV30 with TRBJ1-2, with no clear D. The germline V and J ends were trimmed by 5 bases and 1 base, with 8 bases remaining between them. The CDR3 loop spans 12 amino acids. CDR1 and CDR2 (germline): GTSNPN, SVGIG (reference sequence). The CDR3 DNA sequence: TGTGCCTGGTCGCAGGTTAACTATGGCTACACCTTC. Residues: CAWSQVNYGYTF.

The chain combines TRBV6-6 with TRBJ1-3; D is unclear. V was cut by 2 bases and J by 3 bases, with 8 bases left in between. Germline CDR1 is MNHNY and CDR2 is SVGAGI (reference sequence). CDR3 size: 14 residues. The CDR3 reads CASSYGPVGNTIYF. CDR3 in DNA: TGTGCCAGCAGTTACGGTCCAGTTGGAAACACCATATATTTT.

Only a few counts were recorded for this clone. The chain employs TRBV9 and TRBJ2-1, with D unresolved. The CDR3 is 17 residues long. CDR1 is SGDLS and CDR2 is YYNGEE in the germline V gene. Trimming pared 4 bases from V and 6 bases from J, leaving 23 bases between. This CDR3 is CASSPRLLGELGNEQFF. CDR3 nucleotide sequence: TGTGCCAGCAGCCCCCGCCTGCTTGGGGAATTGGGCAATGAGCAGTTCTTC.

The table lists this clone with a count of one. The chain couples TRBV5-1 to TRBJ2-3, with 7 nucleotides matching TRBD2. The germline CDR1 and CDR2 sequences are SGHRS and YFSETQ. The V segment lost 4 bases and the J segment 2 bases; nucleotides outside the gene matches: 7. This CDR3 contains 15 residues. In nucleotides, the CDR3 is TGCGCCAGCAGCCGTACTAGCGTAATCACAGATACGCAGTATTTT. Translated: CASSRTSVITDTQYF.

For the CDR3, the DNA is TGTGCCAGCAGCTTCCGACAGGGAGAGGCTGAAGCTTTCTTT. Its translation: CASSFRQGEAEAFF. This chain connects TRBV7-9 to TRBJ1-1; 7 positions match TRBD1. CDR1 and CDR2 from the germline V gene are SEHNR and FQNEAQ (reference sequence). CDR3 length: 14 residues. V trimming: 3 bases; J trimming: 6 bases; junction bases outside the gene matches: 7.

CDR3 bases: TGTGCCAGTAGTAAGACGGGGAGCTCTGGAAACACCATATATTTT. Protein: CASSKTGSSGNTIYF. The chain uses TRBV19 and TRBJ1-3; no reliable D call. This CDR3 is 15 amino acids long. V lost 4 bases, J lost 0 bases, and 10 bases lay in between. Germline V gives CDR1 LNHDA, CDR2 SQIVND (reference sequence).

The chain joins TRBV9 to TRBJ2-1; D perhaps matches TRBD2 (5 bases). V gave up 1 base and J gave up 2 bases, with 19 bases separating them. Germline V gene sequence: CDR1 SGDLS, CDR2 YYNGEE. The CDR3 covers 18 residues. The chain's CDR3 is CASSVRVGLSGAYNEQFF. Here the CDR3 DNA reads TGTGCCAGCAGCGTAAGGGTCGGCCTCAGCGGCGCCTACAATGAGCAGTTCTTC.

V gene TRBV11-3 combines with J gene TRBJ2-1; the match to TRBD2 covers 10 bases. The CDR3 spans 15 residues. Germline-derived CDR1 and CDR2 are SGHNT and YENEEA. Trimming removed 8 bases from V and 0 bases from J; junction bases left unmatched: 4. The CDR3 nucleotides are TGTGCCAGCGGGCTAGCGGGGGCCTCCTACAATGAGCAGTTCTTC. It is translated as CASGLAGASYNEQFF.

The chain is built from TRBV28 and TRBJ1-2; unclear D gene. V lost 4 bases to trimming and J lost 9 bases, with 21 bases between them. This CDR3 is built from 15 residues. Germline V lookup: CDR1 MDHEN, CDR2 SYDVKM. CDR3 in DNA: TGTGCCAGCAGTTCCCTTGGAGCCCCTATTATTCGCTACACCTTC. Translating it yields CASSSLGAPIIRYTF.

The chain carries TRBV21-1 and TRBJ1-2. TRBV21-1 is a pseudogene locus. This CDR3 contains 8 residues. The CDR3 DNA reads as TGTGTTGGGGGTGGCTACACCTTC. It encodes CVGGGYTF.

This chain connects TRBV30 to TRBJ1-5; no definite D call. Trimming cost V 5 bases and J 4 bases, with 12 bases left between them. CDR3 length: 13 residues. CDR1 is GTSNPN and CDR2 is SVGIG in the germline V gene (reference sequence). CDR3 sequence reads: CAWDRGGNQPQHF. The CDR3 DNA follows: TGTGCCTGGGACCGGGGAGGAAATCAGCCCCAGCATTTT.

The chain is built from TRBV5-5 and TRBJ1-2; 7 bases line up with TRBD1. There are 15 residues in the CDR3. V lost 0 bases to trimming and J lost 5 bases; unmatched junction nucleotides: 7. Germline lookup yields CDR1 SGHKS and CDR2 YYEKEE (reference sequence). As DNA, the CDR3 is TGTGCCAGCAGCTTGGACCAGGGGGTCGGGTATGGCTACACCTTC. Protein: CASSLDQGVGYGYTF.

This chain joins TRBV7-8 and TRBJ2-2; perhaps TRBD2 as D (5 bases). The germline gives CDR1 SGHVS, CDR2 FQNEAQ. This CDR3 has 14 amino acids. The ends were cut back, 5 bases at V and 6 bases at J, with 13 bases in the middle. The chain's CDR3 is CASSPDGSAGELFF. CDR3 DNA: TGTGCCAGCAGCCCTGATGGGAGCGCCGGGGAGCTGTTTTTT.

The chain combines TRBV18 with TRBJ2-7; the D gene is possibly TRBD1 (6 bases). Germline lookup yields CDR1 KGHSH and CDR2 LQKENI. Trimming took off 1 base at V and 12 bases at J, with 19 bases between the two ends. There are 14 residues in the CDR3. The CDR3 is CASSPRKDGQRMYF. The CDR3 DNA reads TGTGCCAGCTCACCACGAAAGGACGGACAGAGGATGTACTTC.

The CDR3 is CASSTDRSSGNTIYF. For the CDR3, the DNA is TGTGCCAGCAGCACCGACAGAAGCTCTGGAAACACCATATATTTT. The V and J genes are TRBV2 and TRBJ1-3; D possibly corresponds to TRBD1 (5 bases). There are 15 residues in the CDR3. Between the trimmed V and J ends, which lost 6 bases and 0 bases, there was a span of 12 bases. Germline V lookup: CDR1 SNHLY, CDR2 FYNNEI. Complete variable domain (other parts from reference TRBV2 and TRBJ1-3): EPEVTQTPSHQVTQMGQEVILRCVPISNHLYFYWYRQILGQKVEFLVSFYNNEISEKSEIFDDQFSVERPDGSNFTLKIRSTKLEDSAMYFCASSTDRSSGNTIYFGEGSWLTVV.

This chain links TRBV5-1 with TRBJ2-3; the match to TRBD2 covers 10 bases. V lost 5 bases, J lost 1 base, and 7 bases stayed unmatched. Germline CDR1 SGHRS, CDR2 YFSETQ. The CDR3 spans 16 residues. The CDR3 coding sequence is TGCGCCAGCAGTGTGGTACTAGCGGGACGCACAGATACGCAGTATTTT. The encoded protein is CASSVVLAGRTDTQYF.

V gene TRBV9 combines with J gene TRBJ2-5; 9 nucleotides match TRBD2. Looked up from germline, CDR1 is SGDLS and CDR2 is YYNGEE. The CDR3 length is 15 residues. Trimming cost V 0 bases and J 1 base; bases outside gene matches: 1. The CDR3 is CASSVDSGGQETQYF. CDR3 nucleotides: TGTGCCAGCAGCGTAGATAGCGGGGGCCAAGAGACCCAGTACTTC.